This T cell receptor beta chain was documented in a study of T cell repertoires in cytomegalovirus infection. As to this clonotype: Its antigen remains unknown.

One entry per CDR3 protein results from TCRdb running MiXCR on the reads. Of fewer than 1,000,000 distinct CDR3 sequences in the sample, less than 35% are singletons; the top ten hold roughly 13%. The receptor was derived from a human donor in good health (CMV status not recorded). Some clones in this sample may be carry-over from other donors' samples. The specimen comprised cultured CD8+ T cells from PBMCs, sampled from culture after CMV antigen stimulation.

The CDR3 region has the DNA TGCGCCAGCAGCCTACTAGCGGCGAACACCGGGGAGCTGTTTTTT. It codes for CASSLLAANTGELFF. The chain joins TRBV4-1 to TRBJ2-2; 8 nucleotides align to TRBD2. Looked up from germline, CDR1 is MGHRA and CDR2 is YSYEKL. The CDR3 length is 15 residues. J lost 0 bases, V lost 4 bases, and 1 base had no gene match.